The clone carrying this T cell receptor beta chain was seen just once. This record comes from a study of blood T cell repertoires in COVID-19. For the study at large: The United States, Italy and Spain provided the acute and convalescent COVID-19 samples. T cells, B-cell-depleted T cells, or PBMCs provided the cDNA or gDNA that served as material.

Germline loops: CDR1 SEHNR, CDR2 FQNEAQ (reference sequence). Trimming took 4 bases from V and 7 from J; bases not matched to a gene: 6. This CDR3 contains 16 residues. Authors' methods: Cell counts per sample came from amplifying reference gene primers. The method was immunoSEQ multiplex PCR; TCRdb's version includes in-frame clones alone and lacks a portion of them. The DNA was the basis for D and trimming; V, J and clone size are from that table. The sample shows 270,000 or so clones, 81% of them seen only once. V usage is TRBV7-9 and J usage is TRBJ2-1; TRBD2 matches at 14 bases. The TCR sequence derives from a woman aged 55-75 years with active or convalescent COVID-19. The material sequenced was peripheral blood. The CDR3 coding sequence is TGTGCCAGCAGCTGGGTGACTAGCGGGGGGGGAAATGAGCAGTTCTTC. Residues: CASSWVTSGGGNEQFF.